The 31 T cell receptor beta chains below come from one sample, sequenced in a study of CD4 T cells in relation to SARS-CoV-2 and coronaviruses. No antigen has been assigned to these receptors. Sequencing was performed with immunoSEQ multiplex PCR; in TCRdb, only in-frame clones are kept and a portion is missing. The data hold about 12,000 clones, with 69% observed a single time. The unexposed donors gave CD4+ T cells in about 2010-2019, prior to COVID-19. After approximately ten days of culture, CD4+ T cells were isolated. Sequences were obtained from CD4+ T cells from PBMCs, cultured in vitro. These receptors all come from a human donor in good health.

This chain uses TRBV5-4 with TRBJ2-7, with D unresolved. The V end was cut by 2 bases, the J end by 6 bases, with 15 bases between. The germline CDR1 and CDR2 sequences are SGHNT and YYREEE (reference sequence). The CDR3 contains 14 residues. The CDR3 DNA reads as TGTGCCAGCAGCTTACCGGGCTCACGGCGCGAGCAGTACTTC. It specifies CASSLPGSRREQYF.

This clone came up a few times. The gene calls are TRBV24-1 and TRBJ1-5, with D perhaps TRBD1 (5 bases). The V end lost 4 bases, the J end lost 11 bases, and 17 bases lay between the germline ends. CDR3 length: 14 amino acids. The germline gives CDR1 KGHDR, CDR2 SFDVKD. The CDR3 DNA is TGTGCCACCAGTGACACCAACAGTGCCAGGGCCCAGCATTTT. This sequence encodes CATSDTNSARAQHF.

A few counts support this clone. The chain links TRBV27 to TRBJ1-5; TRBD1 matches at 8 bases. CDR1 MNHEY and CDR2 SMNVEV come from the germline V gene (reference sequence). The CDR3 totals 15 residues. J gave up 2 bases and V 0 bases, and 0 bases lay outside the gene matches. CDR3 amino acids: CASSLSTGGNQPQHF. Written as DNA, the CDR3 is TGTGCCAGCAGTTTATCGACAGGGGGCAATCAGCCCCAGCATTTT.

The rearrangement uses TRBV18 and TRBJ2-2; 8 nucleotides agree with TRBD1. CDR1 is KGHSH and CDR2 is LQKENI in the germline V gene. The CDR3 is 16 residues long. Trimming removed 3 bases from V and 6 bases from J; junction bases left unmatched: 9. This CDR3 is CASSPGQQGASGELFF. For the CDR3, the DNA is TGTGCCAGCTCACCCGGACAGCAGGGGGCCTCCGGGGAGCTGTTTTTT.

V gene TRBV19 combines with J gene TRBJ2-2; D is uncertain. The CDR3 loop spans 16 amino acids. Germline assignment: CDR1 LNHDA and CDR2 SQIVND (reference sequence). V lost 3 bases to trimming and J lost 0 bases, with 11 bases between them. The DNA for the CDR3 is TGTGCCAGTAGTATGAACACGATACCGAACACCGGGGAGCTGTTTTTT. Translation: CASSMNTIPNTGELFF.

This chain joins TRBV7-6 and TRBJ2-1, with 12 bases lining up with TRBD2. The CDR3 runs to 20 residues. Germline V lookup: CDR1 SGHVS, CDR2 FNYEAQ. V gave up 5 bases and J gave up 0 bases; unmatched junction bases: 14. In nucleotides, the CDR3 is TGTGCCAGCAGCCTACTAGCGGGAGGCGAATACGTAAGCTCCTACAATGAGCAGTTCTTC. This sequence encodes CASSLLAGGEYVSSYNEQFF. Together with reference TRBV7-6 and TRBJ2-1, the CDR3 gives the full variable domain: GAGVSQSPRYKVTKRGQDVALRCDPISGHVSLYWYRQALGQGPEFLTYFNYEAQQDKSGLPNDRFSAERPEGSISTLTIQRTEQRDSAMYRCASSLLAGGEYVSSYNEQFFGPGTRLTVL.

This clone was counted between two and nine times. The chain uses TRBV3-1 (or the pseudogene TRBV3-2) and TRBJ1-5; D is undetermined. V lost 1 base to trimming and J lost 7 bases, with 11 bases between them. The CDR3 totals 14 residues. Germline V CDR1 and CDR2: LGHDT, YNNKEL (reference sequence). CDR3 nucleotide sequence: TGTGCCAGCAGCCAAGGGACCAGAGGGCAGCCCCAGCATTTT. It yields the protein CASSQGTRGQPQHF.

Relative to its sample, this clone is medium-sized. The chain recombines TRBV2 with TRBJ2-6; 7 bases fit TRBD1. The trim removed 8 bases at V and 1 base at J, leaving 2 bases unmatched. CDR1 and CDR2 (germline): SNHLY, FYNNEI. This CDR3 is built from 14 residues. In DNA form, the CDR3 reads TGTGCCAGCCAACAGGGGTCTGGGGCCAACGTCCTGACTTTC. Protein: CASQQGSGANVLTF. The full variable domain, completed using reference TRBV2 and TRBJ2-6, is EPEVTQTPSHQVTQMGQEVILRCVPISNHLYFYWYRQILGQKVEFLVSFYNNEISEKSEIFDDQFSVERPDGSNFTLKIRSTKLEDSAMYFCASQQGSGANVLTFGAGSRLTVL.

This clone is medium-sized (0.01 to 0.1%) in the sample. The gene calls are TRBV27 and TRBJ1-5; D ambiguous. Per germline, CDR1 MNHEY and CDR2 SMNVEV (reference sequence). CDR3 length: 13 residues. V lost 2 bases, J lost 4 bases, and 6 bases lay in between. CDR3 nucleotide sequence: TGTGCCAGCAGTTTACTTGGGAATCAGCCCCAGCATTTT. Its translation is CASSLLGNQPQHF.

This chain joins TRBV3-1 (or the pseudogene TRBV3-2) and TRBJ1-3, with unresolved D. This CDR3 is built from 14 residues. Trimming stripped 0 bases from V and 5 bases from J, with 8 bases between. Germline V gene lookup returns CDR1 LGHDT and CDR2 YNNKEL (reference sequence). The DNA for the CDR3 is TGTGCCAGCAGCCAAGATAGCCGGAGAAACACCATATATTTT. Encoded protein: CASSQDSRRNTIYF.

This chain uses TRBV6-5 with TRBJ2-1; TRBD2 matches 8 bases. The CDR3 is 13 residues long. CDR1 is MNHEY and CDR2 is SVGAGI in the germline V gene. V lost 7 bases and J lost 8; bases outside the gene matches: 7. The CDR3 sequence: CASNSGSLDEQFF. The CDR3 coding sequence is TGTGCCAGCAACAGCGGGAGTTTGGATGAGCAGTTCTTC.

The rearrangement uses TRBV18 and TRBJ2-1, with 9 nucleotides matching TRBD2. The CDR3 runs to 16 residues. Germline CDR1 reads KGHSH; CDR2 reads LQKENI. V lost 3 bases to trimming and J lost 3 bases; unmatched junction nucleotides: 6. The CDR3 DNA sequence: TGTGCCAGCTCACCCCGAGGGACTAGCTTCTACAATGAGCAGTTCTTC. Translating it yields CASSPRGTSFYNEQFF.

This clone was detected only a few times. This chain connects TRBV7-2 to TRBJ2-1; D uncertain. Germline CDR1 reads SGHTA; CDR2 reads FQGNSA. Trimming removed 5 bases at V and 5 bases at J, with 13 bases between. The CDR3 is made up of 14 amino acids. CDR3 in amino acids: CASSLLTRNNEQFF. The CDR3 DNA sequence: TGTGCCAGCAGCCTTTTGACCCGAAACAATGAGCAGTTCTTC.

For the CDR3, the DNA is TGTGCCAGCAACAGGGAGAGGTTCGGCGGCTACACCTTC. Translation: CASNRERFGGYTF. The V call is TRBV19, the J call TRBJ1-2; TRBD1 might be the D (6 bases). Looked up from germline, CDR1 is LNHDA and CDR2 is SQIVND (reference sequence). V lost 9 bases to trimming and J lost 8 bases, with 19 bases between them. CDR3 length: 13 amino acids.

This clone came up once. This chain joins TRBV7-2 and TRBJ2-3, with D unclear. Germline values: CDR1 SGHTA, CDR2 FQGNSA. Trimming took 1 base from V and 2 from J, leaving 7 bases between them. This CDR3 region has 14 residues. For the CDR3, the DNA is TGTGCCAGCAGCTTAGGCGGCGTCACAGATACGCAGTATTTT. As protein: CASSLGGVTDTQYF.

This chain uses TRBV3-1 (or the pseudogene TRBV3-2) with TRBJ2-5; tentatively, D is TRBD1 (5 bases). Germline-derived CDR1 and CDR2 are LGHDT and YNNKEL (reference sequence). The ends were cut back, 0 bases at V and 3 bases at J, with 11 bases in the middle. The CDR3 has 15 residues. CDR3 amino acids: CASSQDNRREETQYF. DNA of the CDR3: TGTGCCAGCAGCCAAGATAACAGGCGTGAAGAGACCCAGTACTTC.

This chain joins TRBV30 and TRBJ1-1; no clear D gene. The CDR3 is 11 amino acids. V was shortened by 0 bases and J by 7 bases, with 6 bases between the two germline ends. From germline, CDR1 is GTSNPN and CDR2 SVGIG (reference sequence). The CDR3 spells CAWSVAVEAFF. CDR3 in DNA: TGTGCCTGGAGTGTTGCAGTTGAAGCTTTCTTT.

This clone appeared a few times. Here the CDR3 reads CASSTGTHSGANVLTF. CDR3 sequence (DNA): TGTGCCAGTAGTACGGGGACACACTCTGGGGCCAACGTCCTGACTTTC. This rearrangement joins TRBV19 to TRBJ2-6, with D tentatively TRBD1 (6 bases). Trimming removed 4 bases at V and 0 bases at J, with 10 bases between. Per germline, CDR1 LNHDA and CDR2 SQIVND (reference sequence). CDR3 length: 16 residues.

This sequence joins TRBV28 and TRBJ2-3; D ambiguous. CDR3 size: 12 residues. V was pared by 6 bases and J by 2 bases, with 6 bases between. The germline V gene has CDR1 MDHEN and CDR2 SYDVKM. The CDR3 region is CASRIPTDTQYF. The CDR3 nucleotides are TGTGCCAGCAGAATCCCCACAGATACGCAGTATTTT.

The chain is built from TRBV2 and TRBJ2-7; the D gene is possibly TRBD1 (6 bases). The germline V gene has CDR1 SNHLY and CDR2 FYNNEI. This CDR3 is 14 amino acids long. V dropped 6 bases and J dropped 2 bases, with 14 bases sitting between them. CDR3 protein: CASSPGQVTYEQYF. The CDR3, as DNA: TGTGCCAGCAGCCCGGGACAAGTTACCTACGAGCAGTACTTC.

As DNA, the CDR3 is TGTGCCAGTAGTACCCGGACGGAAAGGGCCTATGGCTACACCTTC. This translates into CASSTRTERAYGYTF. The rearrangement uses TRBV19 and TRBJ1-2, with unresolved D. In germline, CDR1 is LNHDA, CDR2 SQIVND (reference sequence). This CDR3 has 15 residues. Trimming removed 4 bases at V and 4 bases at J, with 16 bases between.

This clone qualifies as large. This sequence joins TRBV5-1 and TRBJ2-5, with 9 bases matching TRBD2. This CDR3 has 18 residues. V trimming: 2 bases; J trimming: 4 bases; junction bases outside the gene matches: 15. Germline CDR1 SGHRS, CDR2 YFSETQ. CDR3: CASSFNLAGSTVGETQYF. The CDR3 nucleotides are TGCGCCAGCAGCTTTAATCTAGCGGGATCCACAGTGGGAGAGACCCAGTACTTC. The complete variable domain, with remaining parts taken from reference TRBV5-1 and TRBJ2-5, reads KAGVTQTPRYLIKTRGQQVTLSCSPISGHRSVSWYQQTPGQGLQFLFEYFSETQRNKGNFPGRFSGRQFSNSRSEMNVSTLELGDSALYLCASSFNLAGSTVGETQYFGPGTRLLVL.

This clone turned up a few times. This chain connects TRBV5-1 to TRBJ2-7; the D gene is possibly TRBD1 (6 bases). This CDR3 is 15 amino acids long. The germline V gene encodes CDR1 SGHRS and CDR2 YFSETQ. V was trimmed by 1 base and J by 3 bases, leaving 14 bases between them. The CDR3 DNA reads TGCGCCAGCAGCTTGCGGCCAGGGGCCTACTACGAGCAGTACTTC. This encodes CASSLRPGAYYEQYF.

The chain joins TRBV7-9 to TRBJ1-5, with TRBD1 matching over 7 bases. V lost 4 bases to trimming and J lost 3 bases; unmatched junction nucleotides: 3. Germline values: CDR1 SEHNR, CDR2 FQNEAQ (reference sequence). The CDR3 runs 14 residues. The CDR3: CASSSGQPNQPQHF. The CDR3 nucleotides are TGTGCCAGCAGCTCGGGACAGCCCAATCAGCCCCAGCATTTT. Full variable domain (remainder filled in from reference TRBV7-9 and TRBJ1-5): DTGVSQNPRHKITKRGQNVTFRCDPISEHNRLYWYRQTLGQGPEFLTYFQNEAQLEKSRLLSDRFSAERPKGSFSTLEIQRTEQGDSAMYLCASSSGQPNQPQHFGDGTRLSIL.

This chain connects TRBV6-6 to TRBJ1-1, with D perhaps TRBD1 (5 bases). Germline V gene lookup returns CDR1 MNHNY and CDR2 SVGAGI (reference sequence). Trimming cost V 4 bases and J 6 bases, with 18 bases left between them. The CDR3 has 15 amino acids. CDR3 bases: TGTGCCAGCAGTTTCCCTCCGAAGGGGAGGGCTGAAGCTTTCTTT. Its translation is CASSFPPKGRAEAFF.

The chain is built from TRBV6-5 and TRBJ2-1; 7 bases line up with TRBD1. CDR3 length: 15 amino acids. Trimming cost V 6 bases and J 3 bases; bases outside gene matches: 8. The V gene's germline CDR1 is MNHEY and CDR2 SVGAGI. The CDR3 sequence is CASSPDRAGYNEQFF. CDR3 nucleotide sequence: TGTGCCAGCAGCCCCGACAGGGCGGGCTACAATGAGCAGTTCTTC.

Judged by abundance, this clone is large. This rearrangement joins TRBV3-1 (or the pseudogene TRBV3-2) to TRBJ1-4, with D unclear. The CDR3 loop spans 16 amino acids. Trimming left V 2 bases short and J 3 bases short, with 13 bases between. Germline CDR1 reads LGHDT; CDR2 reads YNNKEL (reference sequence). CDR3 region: CASSQKPTGSNEKLFF. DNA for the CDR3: TGTGCCAGCAGCCAAAAACCGACGGGTTCTAATGAAAAACTGTTTTTT.

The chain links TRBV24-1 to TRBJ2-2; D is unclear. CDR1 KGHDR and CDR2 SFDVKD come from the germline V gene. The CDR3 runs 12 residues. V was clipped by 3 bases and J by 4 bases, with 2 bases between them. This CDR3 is CATSDITGELFF. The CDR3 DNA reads TGTGCCACCAGTGATATCACCGGGGAGCTGTTTTTT.

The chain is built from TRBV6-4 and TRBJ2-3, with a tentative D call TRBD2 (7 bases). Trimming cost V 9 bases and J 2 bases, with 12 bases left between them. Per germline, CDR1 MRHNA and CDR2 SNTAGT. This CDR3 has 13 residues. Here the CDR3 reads CASGEGHTDTQYF. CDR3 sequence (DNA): TGTGCCAGTGGGGAGGGACACACAGATACGCAGTATTTT.

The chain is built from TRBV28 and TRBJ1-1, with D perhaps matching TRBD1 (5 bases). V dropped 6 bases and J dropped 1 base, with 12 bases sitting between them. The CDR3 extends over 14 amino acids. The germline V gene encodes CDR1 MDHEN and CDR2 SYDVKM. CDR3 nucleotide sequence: TGTGCCAGCAGCACCGGGACCTGGAACACTGAAGCTTTCTTT. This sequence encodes CASSTGTWNTEAFF. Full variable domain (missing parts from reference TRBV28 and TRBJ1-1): DVKVTQSSRYLVKRTGEKVFLECVQDMDHENMFWYRQDPGLGLRLIYFSYDVKMKEKGDIPEGYSVSREKKERFSLILESASTNQTSMYLCASSTGTWNTEAFFGQGTRLTVV.

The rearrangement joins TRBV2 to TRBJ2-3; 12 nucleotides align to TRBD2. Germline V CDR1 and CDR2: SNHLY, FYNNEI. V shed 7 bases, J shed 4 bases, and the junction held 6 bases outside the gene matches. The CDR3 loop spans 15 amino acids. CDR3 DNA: TGTGCCAGCAAAGGACTAGCGGGGATCGCAGATACGCAGTATTTT. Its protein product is CASKGLAGIADTQYF.